One sample yielded the 16 T cell receptor beta chains listed below, sequenced in a study of blood T cell repertoires in COVID-19. Method: immunoSEQ multiplex PCR; TCRdb's copy keeps in-frame clones and lacks some. The profile shows about 280,000 clones, roughly 85% of them singletons. The specimen was peripheral blood. The receptors shown here come from a man over 45 with active or convalescent COVID-19.

The chain carries TRBV12-3 or TRBV12-4 and TRBJ2-7; D not certain. Trimming left V 3 bases short and J 7 bases short, with 10 bases between. CDR3 length equals 12 residues. The CDR3, as DNA: TGTGCCAGCAGTTTCAGAGGCGTTGAGCAGTACTTC. Translation: CASSFRGVEQYF.

The chain links TRBV11-3 to TRBJ2-3, with a weak D call TRBD2 (5 bases). In germline, CDR1 is SGHNT, CDR2 YENEEA. The CDR3 consists of 15 residues. Trimming took off 4 bases at V and 6 bases at J, with 17 bases between the two ends. In DNA form, the CDR3 reads TGTGCCAGCAGCTCTCGGGCGGGCTCTGATGATACGCAGTATTTT. It specifies CASSSRAGSDDTQYF.

A few counts support this clone. The rearrangement links TRBV5-5 to TRBJ2-5; the D gene is possibly TRBD2 (5 bases). Germline V gives CDR1 SGHKS, CDR2 YYEKEE (reference sequence). V was clipped by 6 bases and J by 3 bases, with 21 bases between them. CDR3 size: 16 residues. The CDR3 reads CASTDQVRGGKETQYF. DNA for the CDR3: TGTGCCAGCACCGATCAGGTCCGAGGAGGTAAAGAGACCCAGTACTTC.

This rearrangement joins TRBV30 to TRBJ1-2; possibly TRBD1 for D (5 bases). The CDR3 has 12 amino acids. V gave up 2 bases and J gave up 8 bases, with 12 bases separating them. Germline CDR1 reads GTSNPN; CDR2 reads SVGIG (reference sequence). The CDR3 DNA reads as TGTGCCTGGAGTCACCAGGGAACAGGCTACACCTTC. Protein product: CAWSHQGTGYTF.

This clone was seen just once. The gene calls are TRBV7-2 and TRBJ2-7; D remains unclear. Germline V CDR1 and CDR2: SGHTA, FQGNSA. The germline V and J ends were trimmed by 2 bases and 3 bases, with 14 bases remaining between them. CDR3 length: 15 amino acids. CDR3 sequence: CASSLKSGGNYEQYF. The DNA for the CDR3 is TGTGCCAGCAGCTTAAAGTCCGGCGGAAACTACGAGCAGTACTTC.

J is TRBJ2-1 and V is TRBV5-1; 7 bases align to TRBD1. V lost 4 bases, J lost 1 base, and 8 bases stayed unmatched. The CDR3 is 16 amino acids. The germline gives CDR1 SGHRS, CDR2 YFSETQ. CDR3 loop: CASSITSTGSYNEQFF. The CDR3 region has the DNA TGCGCCAGCAGCATTACCTCGACAGGGTCCTACAATGAGCAGTTCTTC.

This clone was observed a single time. The chain uses TRBV15 and TRBJ1-2; 10 nucleotides agree with TRBD1. V gave up 1 base and J gave up 2 bases; unmatched junction bases: 1. CDR3 length: 15 residues. Looked up from germline, CDR1 is LNHNV and CDR2 is YYDKDF (reference sequence). As DNA, the CDR3 is TGTGCCACCAGCAGAGCGGGACAGGGGAACTATGGCTACACCTTC. Amino acid sequence: CATSRAGQGNYGYTF.

The V gene is TRBV11-2, the J gene TRBJ1-2, with a possible D match to TRBD1 (6 bases). CDR3 length equals 15 residues. CDR1 is SGHAT, CDR2 FQNNGV, per germline. The germline V and J ends were trimmed by 4 bases and 3 bases, with 15 bases remaining between them. CDR3 sequence reads: CASSYVAGVDYGYTF. CDR3 DNA sequence: TGTGCCAGCAGCTATGTGGCAGGGGTGGACTATGGCTACACCTTC.

This sequence joins TRBV30 and TRBJ1-3, with D uncertain. Germline V CDR1 and CDR2: GTSNPN, SVGIG (reference sequence). V was clipped by 4 bases and J by 1 base, with 11 bases between them. The CDR3 covers 14 residues. The chain's CDR3 is CAWTSLGSGNTIYF. The CDR3 coding sequence is TGTGCCTGGACGAGCCTCGGGTCTGGAAACACCATATATTTT.

The V call is TRBV4-3, the J call TRBJ2-2; 10 positions agree with TRBD2. This CDR3 region has 17 residues. V shed 4 bases and J 8 bases; nucleotides not matched to a gene: 13. Germline V CDR1 and CDR2: LGHNA, YSLEER. CDR3 region: CASSPTWASGSLGELFF. The CDR3 bases are TGCGCCAGCAGCCCGACTTGGGCTAGCGGGAGTCTAGGGGAGCTGTTTTTT.

The chain recombines TRBV6-2 or TRBV6-3 with TRBJ2-7; 8 nucleotides match TRBD2. Losses at the gene ends were 2 bases for V and 2 bases for J; bases not matched to a gene: 5. The CDR3 consists of 15 residues. The germline gives CDR1 MNHEY, CDR2 SVGEGT. CDR3 loop: CASSYLPAGAYEQYF. CDR3 bases: TGTGCCAGCAGTTACCTACCAGCGGGAGCCTACGAGCAGTACTTC.

The gene calls are TRBV7-2 and TRBJ1-1, with 8 bases lining up with TRBD1. The V gene's germline CDR1 is SGHTA and CDR2 FQGNSA. V was pared by 5 bases and J by 5 bases, with 7 bases of the junction left unmatched. CDR3 size: 14 residues. CDR3 sequence (DNA): TGTGCCAGCAGCCATTACACAGGGGGTACTGAAGCTTTCTTT. Translation gives CASSHYTGGTEAFF.

This chain connects TRBV20-1 to TRBJ2-1; 8 bases are shared with TRBD2. CDR1 is DFQATT and CDR2 is SNEGSKA in the germline V gene (reference sequence). V dropped 6 bases and J dropped 16; count of bases not matched to a gene: 11. The CDR3 covers 11 residues. The chain's CDR3 is CSANDQTSVFF. The CDR3 coding sequence is TGCAGTGCCAACGATCAGACTAGCGTATTCTTC.

V gene TRBV25-1 combines with J gene TRBJ2-1, with no clear D. Per germline, CDR1 MGHDK and CDR2 SYGVNS. Trimming pared 4 bases from V and 0 bases from J, leaving 10 bases between. This CDR3 region has 15 residues. CDR3 coding DNA: TGTGCCAGCAGTGCGTACTTGAGCTCCTACAATGAGCAGTTCTTC. Residues: CASSAYLSSYNEQFF.

The chain joins TRBV4-1 to TRBJ2-4, with unresolved D. Germline loops: CDR1 MGHRA, CDR2 YSYEKL. The CDR3 runs 15 residues. Between the trimmed V and J ends, which lost 1 base and 1 base, there was a span of 8 bases. The CDR3 reads CASSQVELAKNIQYF. Written as DNA, the CDR3 is TGCGCCAGCAGCCAAGTGGAGCTCGCCAAAAACATTCAGTACTTC.

This rearrangement joins TRBV19 to TRBJ1-1; 7 bases are a match to TRBD1. Germline-derived CDR1 and CDR2 are LNHDA and SQIVND (reference sequence). With 3 bases clipped from V and 1 base from J, the junction kept 14 bases outside the gene matches. The CDR3 sequence is 18 residues long. In DNA, the CDR3 is TGTGCCAGTAGTATTCGTTATACAGGGGCAGGGCGGAACACTGAAGCTTTCTTT. It yields the protein CASSIRYTGAGRNTEAFF.